This note documents a single T cell receptor beta chain sequence. The sample contains more than one DNA sequence encoding this CDR3. Germline CDR1 and CDR2: SGHRS and YFSETQ. The CDR3 totals 14 residues. V lost 0 bases and J 2 bases, leaving 5 bases between the germline ends. Method: immunoSEQ multiplex PCR; TCRdb's copy keeps in-frame clones and lacks some. The sample yields some 67,000 clones, around 88% seen once. This sample is drawn from a study of OX40 agonist ivuxolimab in advanced cancers. In the study overall: The mean age was roughly 60 years, ranging from 23 to 79, with around four fifths of participants male.

The clonotype comes from an adult with an advanced solid tumor such as melanoma, head and neck, liver or kidney cancer. The chain employs TRBV5-1 and TRBJ2-2; D is uncertain. The specimen comprised CD4+ or CD8+ T cells sorted from blood, sampled in a trial of the OX40 agonist ivuxolimab. CDR3 loop: CASSLVLNTGELFF. CDR3 nucleotides: TGCGCCAGCAGCTTGGTCCTTAACACCGGGGAGCTGTTTTTT.